This paragraph covers one T cell receptor beta chain sequence. The data were taken from a study of blood T cell repertoires in COVID-19. The germline V and J ends were trimmed by 4 bases and 3 bases, with 10 bases remaining between them. Germline CDR1 SGHRS, CDR2 YFSETQ. This CDR3 has 13 residues. Using immunoSEQ multiplex PCR, the repertoire was profiled, and TCRdb retains in-frame clones only, with some absent. The sample has about 49,000 clones; approximately 85% are singletons. The gene calls are TRBV5-1 and TRBJ1-2, with D maybe TRBD1 (5 bases). The specimen sequenced was peripheral blood. The origin of this receptor is a human donor in a cohort sampled during active COVID-19. The CDR3 here is CASSPSGDYGYTF. In DNA, the CDR3 is TGCGCCAGCAGCCCCTCGGGGGACTATGGCTACACCTTC.